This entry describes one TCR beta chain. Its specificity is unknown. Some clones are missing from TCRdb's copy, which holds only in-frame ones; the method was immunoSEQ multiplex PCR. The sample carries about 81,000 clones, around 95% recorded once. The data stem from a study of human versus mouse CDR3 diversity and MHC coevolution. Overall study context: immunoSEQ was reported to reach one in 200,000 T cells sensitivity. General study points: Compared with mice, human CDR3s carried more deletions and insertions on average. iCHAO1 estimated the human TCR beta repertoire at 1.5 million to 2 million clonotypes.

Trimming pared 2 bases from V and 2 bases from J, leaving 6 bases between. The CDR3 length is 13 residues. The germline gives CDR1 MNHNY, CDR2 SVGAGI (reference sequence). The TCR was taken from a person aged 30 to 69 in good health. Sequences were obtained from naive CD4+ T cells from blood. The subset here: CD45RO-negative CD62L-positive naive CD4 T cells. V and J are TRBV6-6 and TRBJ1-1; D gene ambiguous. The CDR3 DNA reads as TGTGCCAGCAGTTACGGCAGAAACACTGAAGCTTTCTTT. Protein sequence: CASSYGRNTEAFF.